The clone carrying this T cell receptor (beta chain) was seen a handful of times. All donors were healthy, and all were Caucasian. The trim removed 7 bases at V and 1 base at J, leaving 7 bases unmatched. Germline lookup yields CDR1 MNHNS and CDR2 SASEGT. This CDR3 region has 14 residues. This sample was taken from a study of identical twins. Unique molecular identifiers were in the cDNA, with template-switch universal primer binding. TCRdb independently ran MiXCR on the 5' RACE reads; one entry per CDR3 protein. The table includes hundreds of thousands of distinct CDR3 sequences, around 5.7% detected once.

The rearrangement joins TRBV6-1 to TRBJ2-7; 7 bases align to TRBD1. The sequencing sample was made of naive T cells sorted from blood. The clonotype originates from a man aged 18 to 30 in good health. The CDR3 nucleotides are TGTGCCAGCACCTCCGACAGGGCGTCCTACGAGCAGTACTTC. The encoded protein is CASTSDRASYEQYF.